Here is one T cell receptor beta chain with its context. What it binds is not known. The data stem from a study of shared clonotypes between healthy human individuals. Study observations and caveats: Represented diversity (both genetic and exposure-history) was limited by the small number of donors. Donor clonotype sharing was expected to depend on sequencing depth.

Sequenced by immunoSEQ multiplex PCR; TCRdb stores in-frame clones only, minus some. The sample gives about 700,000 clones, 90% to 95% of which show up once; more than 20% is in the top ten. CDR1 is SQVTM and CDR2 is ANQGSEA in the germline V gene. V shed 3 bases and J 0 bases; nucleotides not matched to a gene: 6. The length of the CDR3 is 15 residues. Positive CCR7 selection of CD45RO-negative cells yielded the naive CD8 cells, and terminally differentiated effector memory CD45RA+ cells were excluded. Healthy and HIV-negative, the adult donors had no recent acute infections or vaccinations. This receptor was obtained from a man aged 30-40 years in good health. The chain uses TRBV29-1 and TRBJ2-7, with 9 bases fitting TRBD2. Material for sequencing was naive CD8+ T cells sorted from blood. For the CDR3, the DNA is TGCAGCGTTGAGTCGCCTAGCGGGGACTCCTACGAGCAGTACTTC. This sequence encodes CSVESPSGDSYEQYF.